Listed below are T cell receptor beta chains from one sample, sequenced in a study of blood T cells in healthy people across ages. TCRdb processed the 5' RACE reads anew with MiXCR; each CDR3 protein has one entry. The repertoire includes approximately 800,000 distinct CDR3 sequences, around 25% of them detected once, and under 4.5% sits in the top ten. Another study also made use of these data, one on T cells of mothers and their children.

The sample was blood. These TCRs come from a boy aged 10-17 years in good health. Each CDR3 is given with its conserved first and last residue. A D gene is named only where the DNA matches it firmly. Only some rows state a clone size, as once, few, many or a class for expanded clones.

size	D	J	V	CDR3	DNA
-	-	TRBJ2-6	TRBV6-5	CASSYGANVLTF	TGTGCCAGCAGTTATGGGGCCAACGTCCTGACTTTC
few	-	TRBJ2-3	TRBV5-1	CASSYRTEGTDTQYF	TGCGCCAGCAGCTACCGGACAGAGGGCACAGATACGCAGTATTTT
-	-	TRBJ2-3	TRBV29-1	CSADLQGTDTQYF	TGCAGCGCAGATCTACAGGGCACAGATACGCAGTATTTT
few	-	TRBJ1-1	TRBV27	CASSLSGMVGAFF	TGTGCCAGCAGTTTATCGGGAATGGTTGGGGCTTTCTTT
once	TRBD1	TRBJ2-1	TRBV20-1	CSARDLGDRVNEQFF	TGCAGTGCTAGAGATCTGGGGGACAGGGTCAATGAGCAGTTCTTC
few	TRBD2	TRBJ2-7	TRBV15	CATSIPTAGVSYEQYF	TGTGCCACCAGCATTCCAACAGCGGGAGTGTCCTACGAGCAGTACTTC
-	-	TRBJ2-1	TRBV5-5	CASSLQIGQGRLGEQFF	TGTGCCAGCAGCTTGCAGATCGGCCAGGGGAGGTTAGGTGAGCAGTTCTTC
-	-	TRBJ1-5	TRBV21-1	CASSNGVVPVEQPQHF	TGTGCCAGCAGCAATGGGGTGGTCCCGGTCGAACAGCCCCAGCATTTT
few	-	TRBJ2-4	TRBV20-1	CSARDVEGLAKNIQYF	TGCAGTGCTAGAGATGTGGAGGGACTAGCCAAAAACATTCAGTACTTC
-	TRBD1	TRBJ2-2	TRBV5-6	CASSFLRQGNTGELFF	TGTGCCAGCAGCTTTTTAAGACAGGGAAACACCGGGGAGCTGTTTTTT
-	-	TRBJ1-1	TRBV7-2	CASSLRLSGAFF	TGTGCCAGCAGCTTACGGTTGTCCGGAGCTTTCTTT
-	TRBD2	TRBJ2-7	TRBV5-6	CASSWEGAEQYF	TGTGCCAGCAGCTGGGAGGGCGCCGAGCAGTACTTC
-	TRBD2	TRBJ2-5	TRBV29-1	CSGLAGRETQYF	TGCAGCGGTCTAGCGGGAAGAGAGACCCAGTACTTC
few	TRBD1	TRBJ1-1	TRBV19	CARPHRGPDTEAFF	TGTGCCAGACCCCACAGGGGACCGGACACTGAAGCTTTCTTT
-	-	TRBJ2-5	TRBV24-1	CATSDLGGQETQYF	TGTGCCACCAGTGATTTAGGTGGGCAGGAGACCCAGTACTTC
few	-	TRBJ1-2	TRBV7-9	CASSEPQGNGNGYTF	TGTGCCAGCAGCGAGCCCCAGGGGAACGGTAATGGCTACACCTTC
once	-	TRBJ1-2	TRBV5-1	CASSLVGLSGYTF	TGCGCCAGCAGCTTGGTCGGGCTTTCTGGCTACACCTTC
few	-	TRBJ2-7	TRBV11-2	CASSPDAGSLLYEQYF	TGTGCCAGCAGCCCTGATGCAGGCTCCCTTCTCTACGAGCAGTACTTC
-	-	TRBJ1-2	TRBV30	CAWSVTRWVTYGYTF	TGTGCCTGGAGTGTAACCCGGTGGGTCACCTATGGCTACACCTTC
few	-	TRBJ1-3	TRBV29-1	CSVSFGNTIYF	TGCAGCGTTTCTTTTGGAAACACCATATATTTT
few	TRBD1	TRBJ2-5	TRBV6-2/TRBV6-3	CASSHPGQSQETQYF	TGTGCCAGCAGTCACCCGGGACAGAGCCAAGAGACCCAGTACTTC
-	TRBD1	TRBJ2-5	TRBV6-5	CASSYSGGTGETQYF	TGTGCCAGCAGTTACTCAGGGGGCACGGGGGAGACCCAGTACTTC
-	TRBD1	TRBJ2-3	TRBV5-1	CASSLEPTMSGGLDTQYF	TGCGCCAGCAGCTTGGAACCTACAATGTCAGGGGGCCTGGATACGCAGTATTTT
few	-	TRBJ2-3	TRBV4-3	CASSERLEDTQYF	TGCGCCAGCAGCGAACGACTAGAAGATACGCAGTATTTT
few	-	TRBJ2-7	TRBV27	CASSSPTKVQYF	TGTGCCAGCAGTTCACCAACAAAAGTGCAGTACTTC
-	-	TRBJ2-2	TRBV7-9	CASSFSGIANTGELFF	TGTGCCAGCAGCTTCTCAGGAATCGCGAACACCGGGGAGCTGTTTTTT
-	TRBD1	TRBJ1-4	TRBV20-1	CSARDHTRQGGEKLFF	TGCAGTGCTAGAGACCACACACGACAGGGGGGCGAAAAACTGTTTTTT
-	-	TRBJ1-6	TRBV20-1	CSASLGQGYNSPLHF	TGCAGTGCTTCCCTAGGCCAGGGATATAATTCACCCCTCCACTTT
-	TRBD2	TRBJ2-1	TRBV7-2	CASSLRGGMGDEQFF	TGTGCCAGCAGCTTACGGGGGGGTATGGGCGATGAGCAGTTCTTC